This is a list of T cell receptor beta chains from one sample in a study of T cells after yellow fever vaccination. TCRdb fed the 5' RACE reads into MiXCR, producing one record per CDR3 protein. This table holds approximately 600,000 distinct CDR3 sequences, about 12% found once. Sequences were derived from PBMCs, sampled on the day of the yellow fever booster vaccination. Source of these receptors: a young man who received the YFV17D yellow fever vaccine. CDR3s include the opening cysteine and the closing phenylalanine or tryptophan. The D gene is left open where the match is weak. Rows may omit the clone size; those that give it use once, few, many or a size class.

D: NA; size: NA; J: TRBJ2-5; V: TRBV5-1; CDR3: CASSKDWGKETQYF; DNA: TGCGCCAGCAGCAAGGATTGGGGCAAAGAGACCCAGTACTTC
D: NA; size: few; J: TRBJ2-7; V: TRBV5-1; CDR3: CASKDGYYEQYF; DNA: TGCGCCAGCAAGGACGGGTACTACGAGCAGTACTTC
D: TRBD2; size: NA; J: TRBJ2-3; V: TRBV9; CDR3: CASSASPGLGTDTQYF; DNA: TGTGCCAGCAGCGCATCACCGGGACTAGGTACAGATACGCAGTATTTT
D: TRBD2; size: NA; J: TRBJ2-4; V: TRBV19; CDR3: CASSPWGLAGARNIQYF; DNA: TGTGCCAGTAGTCCCTGGGGACTAGCGGGAGCCAGAAACATTCAGTACTTC
D: NA; size: few; J: TRBJ1-1; V: TRBV18; CDR3: CASSTQDRMNTEAFF; DNA: TGTGCCAGCTCAACACAGGACAGAATGAACACTGAAGCTTTCTTT
D: NA; size: few; J: TRBJ2-2; V: TRBV5-1; CDR3: CASGAGFTGELFF; DNA: TGCGCCAGCGGGGCGGGCTTCACCGGGGAGCTGTTTTTT
D: NA; size: NA; J: TRBJ2-7; V: TRBV14; CDR3: CASSQGGGLLYF; DNA: TGTGCCAGCAGCCAAGGAGGAGGGCTCCTGTACTTC
D: NA; size: NA; J: TRBJ1-1; V: TRBV6-1; CDR3: CASSSPRANTEAFF; DNA: TGTGCCAGCAGCTCCCCAAGGGCGAACACTGAAGCTTTCTTT
D: NA; size: NA; J: TRBJ2-7; V: TRBV30; CDR3: CASTGSEPYEQYF; DNA: TGTGCCTCGACTGGGAGCGAGCCCTACGAGCAGTACTTC
D: NA; size: NA; J: TRBJ2-5; V: TRBV4-1; CDR3: CASSQIGKETQYF; DNA: TGCGCCAGCAGCCAAATTGGGAAAGAGACCCAGTACTTC
D: TRBD1; size: NA; J: TRBJ2-1; V: TRBV7-2; CDR3: CASRRDRGNEQFF; DNA: TGTGCCAGCAGACGCGACAGGGGCAATGAGCAGTTCTTC
D: NA; size: NA; J: TRBJ1-2; V: TRBV6-1; CDR3: CASRRGRELLADGYTF; DNA: TGTGCCAGCAGGAGGGGCAGGGAGTTGTTGGCGGATGGCTACACCTTC
D: TRBD2; size: NA; J: TRBJ2-3; V: TRBV20-1; CDR3: CSARDATSGSNTQYF; DNA: TGCAGTGCTAGAGATGCGACTAGCGGGTCTAATACGCAGTATTTT
D: TRBD2; size: NA; J: TRBJ2-1; V: TRBV18; CDR3: CASSPSLGLALGNEQFF; DNA: TGTGCCAGCTCACCAAGCTTGGGACTAGCGTTAGGGAATGAGCAGTTCTTC
D: NA; size: NA; J: TRBJ1-3; V: TRBV5-1; CDR3: CASRPDSYSGNTIYF; DNA: TGCGCCAGCAGGCCGGACAGCTACTCTGGAAACACCATATATTTT
D: NA; size: NA; J: TRBJ1-2; V: TRBV20-1; CDR3: CSAIRGPSRTNYGYTF; DNA: TGCAGTGCTATTCGGGGTCCCAGCCGCACTAACTATGGCTACACCTTC
D: NA; size: few; J: TRBJ2-7; V: TRBV2; CDR3: CASSYRTEAKEQYF; DNA: TGTGCCAGCAGTTATCGGACAGAAGCGAAAGAGCAGTACTTC
D: NA; size: NA; J: TRBJ2-1; V: TRBV12-3/TRBV12-4; CDR3: CASSLERNSYNEQFF; DNA: TGTGCCAGCAGTCTCGAGCGTAACTCCTACAATGAGCAGTTCTTC
D: TRBD2; size: few; J: TRBJ2-1; V: TRBV5-1; CDR3: CASSGTGGGVYRYNEQFF; DNA: TGCGCCAGCAGCGGTACAGGCGGGGGGGTCTACCGTTACAATGAGCAGTTCTTC
D: TRBD1; size: few; J: TRBJ2-1; V: TRBV20-1; CDR3: CSALRGTGVYNEQFF; DNA: TGCAGTGCCTTACGTGGGACAGGGGTTTACAATGAGCAGTTCTTC
D: TRBD2; size: NA; J: TRBJ2-2; V: TRBV20-1; CDR3: CSLLAGDTGELFF; DNA: TGCAGTTTACTAGCGGGAGACACCGGGGAGCTGTTTTTT
D: TRBD2; size: few; J: TRBJ2-7; V: TRBV7-8; CDR3: CASSLTSASSYEQYF; DNA: TGTGCCAGCAGCCTTACTAGCGCGAGCTCCTACGAGCAGTACTTC
D: NA; size: NA; J: TRBJ1-1; V: TRBV30; CDR3: CAWKVGPNPPPNTEAFF; DNA: TGTGCCTGGAAGGTGGGCCCAAACCCCCCCCCGAACACTGAAGCTTTCTTT
D: NA; size: NA; J: TRBJ2-4; V: TRBV6-5; CDR3: CASSYGQGKAKNIQYF; DNA: TGTGCCAGCAGTTACGGTCAAGGGAAGGCCAAAAACATTCAGTACTTC
D: NA; size: NA; J: TRBJ2-1; V: TRBV6-6; CDR3: CASEGYNEQFF; DNA: TGTGCCAGTGAGGGCTACAATGAGCAGTTCTTC
D: TRBD1; size: few; J: TRBJ2-3; V: TRBV29-1; CDR3: CSVQAFQGASDTQYF; DNA: TGCAGCGTCCAAGCCTTTCAGGGGGCCTCAGATACGCAGTATTTT
D: NA; size: few; J: TRBJ2-3; V: TRBV20-1; CDR3: CSATDGALTDTQYF; DNA: TGCAGTGCTACCGACGGGGCGCTGACAGATACGCAGTATTTT
D: NA; size: few; J: TRBJ2-1; V: TRBV19; CDR3: CASSIGPGGEQFF; DNA: TGTGCCAGTAGTATTGGGCCGGGCGGTGAGCAGTTCTTC
D: TRBD2; size: NA; J: TRBJ2-1; V: TRBV24-1; CDR3: CATSSGSEGDEQFF; DNA: TGTGCCACCAGTAGCGGGAGTGAGGGGGATGAGCAGTTCTTC
D: NA; size: NA; J: TRBJ2-2; V: TRBV12-3/TRBV12-4; CDR3: CASSLKWDQNTGELFF; DNA: TGTGCCAGCAGTTTGAAATGGGACCAAAACACCGGGGAGCTGTTTTTT
D: NA; size: many; J: TRBJ2-7; V: TRBV7-6; CDR3: CASSLVAGGDEQYF; DNA: TGTGCCAGCAGCTTAGTTGCAGGGGGGGACGAGCAGTACTTC
D: TRBD1; size: few; J: TRBJ2-7; V: TRBV5-5; CDR3: CASSFRTTPGQGTREQYF; DNA: TGTGCCAGCAGCTTCCGCACAACTCCGGGACAGGGAACCCGAGAGCAGTACTTC
D: TRBD2; size: NA; J: TRBJ2-3; V: TRBV11-2; CDR3: CASSSNGRSLDTQYF; DNA: TGTGCCAGCAGCTCGAACGGGAGGTCGTTAGATACGCAGTATTTT
D: NA; size: many; J: TRBJ1-6; V: TRBV7-9; CDR3: CASSPGQNSPLHF; DNA: TGTGCCAGCAGCCCTGGACAGAATTCACCCCTCCACTTT
D: TRBD1; size: few; J: TRBJ2-3; V: TRBV6-1; CDR3: CASSPLGQGTDTQYF; DNA: TGTGCCAGCAGCCCATTGGGACAGGGGACAGATACGCAGTATTTT
D: NA; size: NA; J: TRBJ2-3; V: TRBV20-1; CDR3: CSASRPGVGTDTQYF; DNA: TGCAGTGCTAGTAGACCGGGAGTGGGCACAGATACGCAGTATTTT
D: TRBD2; size: many; J: TRBJ2-1; V: TRBV29-1; CDR3: CSVPLAGGPSYNEQFF; DNA: TGCAGCGTGCCACTAGCGGGAGGGCCCTCCTACAATGAGCAGTTCTTC
D: NA; size: few; J: TRBJ2-7; V: TRBV4-3; CDR3: CASSQDGIRYEQYF; DNA: TGCGCCAGCAGCCAAGACGGGATTCGGTACGAGCAGTACTTC
D: NA; size: many; J: TRBJ2-2; V: TRBV18; CDR3: CASSPQATGELFF; DNA: TGTGCCAGCTCACCACAAGCAACCGGGGAGCTGTTTTTT
D: TRBD2; size: NA; J: TRBJ2-1; V: TRBV27; CDR3: CASGGGSGIKFF; DNA: TGTGCCAGCGGGGGGGGTAGCGGAATAAAGTTCTTC
D: TRBD1; size: many; J: TRBJ1-5; V: TRBV7-2; CDR3: CASSTGGTGANQPQHF; DNA: TGTGCCAGCAGCACGGGAGGTACAGGGGCCAATCAGCCCCAGCATTTT
D: TRBD1; size: few; J: TRBJ2-1; V: TRBV5-4; CDR3: CASSQGTERNEQFF; DNA: TGTGCCAGCAGCCAAGGGACAGAACGAAATGAGCAGTTCTTC
D: NA; size: many; J: TRBJ2-1; V: TRBV7-2; CDR3: CASSILTIINNEQFF; DNA: TGTGCCAGCAGCATTTTAACCATTATAAACAATGAGCAGTTCTTC
D: NA; size: NA; J: TRBJ1-5; V: TRBV7-8; CDR3: CASSSQDEFINQPQHF; DNA: TGTGCCAGCAGCTCCCAGGACGAGTTTATAAATCAGCCCCAGCATTTT
D: NA; size: NA; J: TRBJ1-3; V: TRBV6-2/TRBV6-3; CDR3: CASSTPRDGSGNTIYF; DNA: TGTGCCAGCAGTACTCCCCGGGACGGCTCTGGAAACACCATATATTTT
D: NA; size: few; J: TRBJ1-5; V: TRBV27; CDR3: CASSLGGLRPNQPQHF; DNA: TGTGCCAGCAGTTTAGGGGGGTTGCGCCCGAATCAGCCCCAGCATTTT
D: NA; size: few; J: TRBJ2-7; V: TRBV12-3/TRBV12-4; CDR3: CASSFFSASSYEQYF; DNA: TGTGCCAGCAGTTTTTTCTCGGCGAGCTCCTACGAGCAGTACTTC
D: TRBD1; size: many; J: TRBJ2-2; V: TRBV5-1; CDR3: CASSGTGGTGELFF; DNA: TGCGCCAGCAGCGGGACAGGGGGTACCGGGGAGCTGTTTTTT
D: NA; size: many; J: TRBJ1-1; V: TRBV20-1; CDR3: CSASRQATEAFF; DNA: TGCAGTGCCTCCCGACAGGCCACTGAAGCTTTCTTT
D: NA; size: NA; J: TRBJ2-3; V: TRBV6-1; CDR3: CASSEDWDTQYF; DNA: TGTGCCAGCAGTGAGGACTGGGATACGCAGTATTTT
D: NA; size: few; J: TRBJ1-4; V: TRBV7-2; CDR3: CASSLGGGGVGKLFF; DNA: TGTGCCAGCAGCTTAGGGGGCGGGGGTGTGGGAAAACTGTTTTTT
D: TRBD2; size: NA; J: TRBJ2-7; V: TRBV4-2; CDR3: CASSQGASGVDGYEQYF; DNA: TGTGCCAGCAGCCAAGGGGCTAGCGGAGTTGATGGGTACGAGCAGTACTTC
D: NA; size: few; J: TRBJ2-2; V: TRBV7-9; CDR3: CASSLLMAENTGELFF; DNA: TGTGCCAGCAGCTTATTAATGGCGGAAAACACCGGGGAGCTGTTTTTT
D: NA; size: many; J: TRBJ2-3; V: TRBV14; CDR3: CASSQSQPTDTQYF; DNA: TGTGCCAGCAGCCAATCACAGCCCACAGATACGCAGTATTTT
D: NA; size: NA; J: TRBJ2-3; V: TRBV7-6; CDR3: CASSIRQAADTQYF; DNA: TGTGCCAGCAGCATAAGACAGGCAGCAGATACGCAGTATTTT
D: NA; size: NA; J: TRBJ1-4; V: TRBV6-2/TRBV6-3; CDR3: CASSYRTDREKLFF; DNA: TGTGCCAGCAGTTACCGGACGGATCGGGAAAAACTGTTTTTT
D: TRBD2; size: few; J: TRBJ2-3; V: TRBV28; CDR3: CASRSQGLAGAWKDTQYF; DNA: TGTGCCAGCAGGTCCCAGGGACTAGCGGGAGCGTGGAAAGATACGCAGTATTTT